Each of the 6 T cell receptor beta chains below was sequenced from the same sample in a study of PD-1 blockade in mismatch repair-deficient tumors. Using immunoSEQ multiplex PCR, the repertoire was profiled, and TCRdb retains in-frame clones only, with some absent. The table includes roughly 110,000 clones, about 74% detected once. Here the sequenced sample was peripheral blood, taken 60 weeks after starting pembrolizumab. The receptors originated from an adult with mismatch repair-deficient cancer.

This rearrangement joins TRBV5-4 to TRBJ1-5, with D perhaps TRBD1 (6 bases). With 3 bases removed from V and 4 bases from J, the gap between germline ends came to 20 bases. This CDR3 contains 17 residues. Germline V CDR1 and CDR2: SGHNT, YYREEE (reference sequence). The DNA of the CDR3 is TGTGCCAGCAGCTCCCTTACAGGGCGAGGGGGGAATCAGCCCCAGCATTTT. Translation gives CASSSLTGRGGNQPQHF.

This clone was picked up a small number of times. The chain joins TRBV5-4 to TRBJ1-4; TRBD1 might be the D (5 bases). The V and J ends lost 9 bases and 6 bases respectively, with 12 bases between them. Germline V gives CDR1 SGHNT, CDR2 YYREEE (reference sequence). The CDR3 extends over 12 amino acids. The CDR3 sequence is CATRGTDEKLFF. In DNA form, the CDR3 reads TGTGCCACCCGGGGGACTGATGAAAAACTGTTTTTT.

The chain recombines TRBV5-1 with TRBJ1-1; 9 bases agree with TRBD1. The germline CDR1 and CDR2 sequences are SGHRS and YFSETQ. The CDR3 has 14 amino acids. V was pared by 3 bases and J by 5 bases, with 5 bases of the junction left unmatched. CDR3: CASSSDRGGTEAFF. The DNA of the CDR3 is TGCGCCAGCAGCTCGGACAGGGGTGGAACTGAAGCTTTCTTT.

In the case of this clone: Other DNA sequences within the sample encode an identical CDR3. The genes are TRBV4-3 and TRBJ2-7, with 9 bases fitting TRBD1. Germline V gives CDR1 LGHNA, CDR2 YSLEER. The CDR3 spans 15 residues. V lost 3 bases, J lost 4 bases, and 7 bases stayed unmatched. Written as DNA, the CDR3 is TGCGCCAGCAGCCACTCGGGGACAGGGTCGTACGAGCAGTACTTC. This translates into CASSHSGTGSYEQYF.

This chain connects TRBV5-7 to TRBJ1-3; D is unresolved. TRBV5-7 is an open reading frame, and its role is uncertain. V dropped 4 bases and J dropped 0 bases, with 11 bases sitting between them. The CDR3 covers 15 residues. CDR3 bases: TGTGCCAGCAGCCCTGAGCAACTCTCTGGAAACACCATATATTTT. This codes for CASSPEQLSGNTIYF.

The CDR3 DNA reads as TGTGCCAGCAGCCGTACAGAAAATGAAAAACTGTTTTTT. Amino acids: CASSRTENEKLFF. The chain joins TRBV4-2 to TRBJ1-4; D gene ambiguous. This CDR3 is built from 13 residues. V shed 4 bases and J shed 5 bases, with 8 bases lying between them. CDR1 is LGHNA, CDR2 YNFKEQ, per germline.